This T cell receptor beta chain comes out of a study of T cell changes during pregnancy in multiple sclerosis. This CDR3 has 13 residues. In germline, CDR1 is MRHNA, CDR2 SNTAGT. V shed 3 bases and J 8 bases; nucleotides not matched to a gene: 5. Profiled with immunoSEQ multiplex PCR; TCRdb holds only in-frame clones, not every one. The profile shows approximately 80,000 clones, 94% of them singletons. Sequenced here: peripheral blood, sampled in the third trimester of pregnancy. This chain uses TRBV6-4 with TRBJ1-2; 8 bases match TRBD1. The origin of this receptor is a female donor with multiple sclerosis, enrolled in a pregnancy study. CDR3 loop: CASSETGAQGYTF. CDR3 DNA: TGTGCCAGCAGTGAGACAGGGGCTCAAGGCTACACCTTC.